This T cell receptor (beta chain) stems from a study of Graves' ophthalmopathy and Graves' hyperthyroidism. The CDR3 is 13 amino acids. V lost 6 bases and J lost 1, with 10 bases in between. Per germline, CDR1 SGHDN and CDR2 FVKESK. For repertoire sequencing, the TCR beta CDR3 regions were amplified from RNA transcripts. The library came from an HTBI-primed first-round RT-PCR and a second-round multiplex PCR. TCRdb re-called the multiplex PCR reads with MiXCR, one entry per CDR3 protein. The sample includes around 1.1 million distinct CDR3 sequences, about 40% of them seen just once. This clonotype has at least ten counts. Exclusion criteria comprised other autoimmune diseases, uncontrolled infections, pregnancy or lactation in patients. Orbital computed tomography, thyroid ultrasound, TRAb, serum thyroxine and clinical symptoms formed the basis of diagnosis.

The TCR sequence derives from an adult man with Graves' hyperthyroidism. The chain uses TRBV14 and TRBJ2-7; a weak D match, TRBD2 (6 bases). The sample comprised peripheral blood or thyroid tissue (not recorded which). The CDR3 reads CASRLSGSYEQYF. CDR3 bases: TGTGCCAGCAGACTTAGCGGTTCCTACGAGCAGTACTTC.